Sequencing of this T cell receptor beta chain was carried out in a study of shared clonotypes between healthy human individuals. Here immunoSEQ multiplex PCR was the method, and the copy in TCRdb shows in-frame clones only, minus some. The table records roughly 1,800,000 clones, 85% to 95% of them present only once. Only CD45RO-negative cells positively selected for CCR7 counted as naive CD8 cells, so terminally differentiated effector memory CD45RA+ cells were excluded. There are 17 residues in the CDR3. CDR1 and CDR2 from the germline V gene are PRHDT and FYEKMQ (reference sequence). The ends lost 0 bases at V and 5 bases at J; junction bases unmatched: 10.

The specimen was naive CD8+ T cells sorted from blood. The rearrangement uses TRBV13 and TRBJ2-3; 8 nucleotides align to TRBD2. The sequence came from a young man in good health. The CDR3 DNA is TGTGCCAGCAGCTTAGGGGACGGACTAGCCGGAGGAGATACGCAGTATTTT. It encodes CASSLGDGLAGGDTQYF. Looking up the rest from reference TRBV13 and TRBJ2-3 gives the full variable domain: AAGVIQSPRHLIKEKRETATLKCYPIPRHDTVYWYQQGPGQDPQFLISFYEKMQSDKGSIPDRFSAQQFSDYHSELNMSSLELGDSALYFCASSLGDGLAGGDTQYFGPGTRLTVL.